What follows is one TCR beta chain and its context. What it binds is not known. One end of the junction is discordant with germline, which a read error may explain. The donors, all healthy, were Caucasians living in Russia, aged roughly 6 to 100. Primed by a sample-barcoded 5' primer and a J-beta primer mix, a second PCR proceeded for about 6 to 11 cycles. Using its own MiXCR run on the 5' RACE reads, TCRdb lists one record per CDR3 protein. The data hold 700,000 or so distinct CDR3 sequences, with 20% to 25% observed a single time. The data stem from a study of blood T cells in healthy people across ages. The CDR3 totals 14 residues. Study-wide results and limits: The lack of PBMC sorting stopped any conclusive naive versus antigen-experienced comparison.

Sequenced input: blood. This receptor was taken from a man in his 70s in good health. The chain employs TRBV12-3 or TRBV12-4 and TRBJ2-1, with a possible D match to TRBD2 (5 bases). The closer fit of TRBJ2-5 to the DNA end suggests the J call may be wrong. CDR3 DNA: TGTGCCAGCAGAGAACTAGGGCGACAAGAGGCCCAGTACTTC. It translates to CASRELGRQEAQYF.